The TCR beta chain under discussion was sequenced for a study of neurological immune-mediated disorders. The CDR3 extends over 17 amino acids. The V end was cut by 2 bases, the J end by 2 bases, with 16 bases between. Germline V lookup: CDR1 MNHNY, CDR2 SVGAGI (reference sequence). Many counts were recorded for this clonotype. TCRdb itself ran the 5' RACE reads through MiXCR, one entry per CDR3 protein. The sample has more than 50,000 distinct CDR3 sequences; about 3.2% are singletons. The sequenced sample consisted of PBMCs. The TCR originated in a woman in her sixties or seventies with multiple sclerosis. This chain connects TRBV6-6 to TRBJ1-5, with D unresolved. The CDR3 reads CASSYGGVLAGNQPQHF. In nucleotides, the CDR3 is TGTGCCAGCAGTTACGGAGGCGTCCTGGCGGGCAATCAGCCCCAGCATTTT.